These T cell receptor beta chains were read from a single sample in a study of OX40 agonist ivuxolimab in advanced cancers. Produced via immunoSEQ multiplex PCR; TCRdb's table is partial and in-frame only. The table has some 70,000 clones, over 85% seen once. The sample consisted of CD4+ or CD8+ T cells sorted from blood, taken in a trial of the OX40 agonist ivuxolimab. The receptors stem from an adult with an advanced solid tumor such as melanoma, head and neck, liver or kidney cancer. The CDR3 runs from the conserved cysteine through the conserved F or W. The D gene is left open where the match is weak. A clone size is listed for some rows: how often the clone was seen (once, few, many), or a class if it is expanded.

d_call cdr3_length j_call v_call clone_size cdr3_nt cdr3_aa
NA 14 TRBJ2-1 TRBV7-8 NA TGTGCCAGCAGCTTTTCGGGGGGCCCCAATGAGCAGTTCTTC CASSFSGGPNEQFF
TRBD1 13 TRBJ2-5 TRBV2 NA TGTGCCAGCAGCGGACAGGTCCAAGAGACCCAGTACTTC CASSGQVQETQYF
TRBD1 14 TRBJ1-4 TRBV19 once TGTGCCAGTAGTATGGGACAGGGTACTGAAAAACTGTTTTTT CASSMGQGTEKLFF
NA 13 TRBJ2-7 TRBV19 once TGTGCCAGTAAAAGGAAGGAGGGCTACGAGCAGTACTTC CASKRKEGYEQYF
NA 14 TRBJ1-2 TRBV6-1 NA TGTGCCAGCAGTGAATGGGGCAGAAACTATGGCTACACCTTC CASSEWGRNYGYTF
NA 18 TRBJ2-2 TRBV5-1 NA TGCGCCAGCAGCTTGGGATGGGCCCTAAATACTGAACACCGGGGAGCTGTTTTT CASSLGWALNTEHRGAVF
TRBD1 13 TRBJ2-1 TRBV12-5 once TGTGCTAGTGCCTACAGGGGCTACAATGAGCAGTTCTTC CASAYRGYNEQFF
NA 11 TRBJ2-7 TRBV6-5 NA TGTGCCAGCAGCTCGAACTACGAGCAGTACTTC CASSSNYEQYF
TRBD2 16 TRBJ2-7 TRBV6-5 NA TGTGCCAGCAGTTACTCGATATCAGGGACTAGACTCGAGCAGTACTTC CASSYSISGTRLEQYF
TRBD1 16 TRBJ1-5 TRBV2 NA TGTGCCAGCAGTGCCCAGGACAGGGCGATCAATCAGCCCCAGCATTTT CASSAQDRAINQPQHF
NA 13 TRBJ2-1 TRBV5-6 once TGTGCCAGCAGCACCGACGGAGGGGATGAGCAGTTCTTC CASSTDGGDEQFF
NA 18 TRBJ2-4 TRBV4-1 NA TGCGCCAGCAGCCAAGATCTTAGCAGGACCTTAACCAAAAACATTCAGTACTTC CASSQDLSRTLTKNIQYF
TRBD1 14 TRBJ2-3 TRBV5-1 NA TGCGCCAGCAGCCCAGGGGGTACCACAGATACGCAGTATTTT CASSPGGTTDTQYF
TRBD1 19 TRBJ1-5 TRBV19 NA TGTGCCAGTAGTGCCCGGCCCGGGACAGGGGACTATAGCAATCAGCCCCAGCATTTT CASSARPGTGDYSNQPQHF
NA 17 TRBJ2-6 TRBV19 NA TGTGCCAGTAGTATGGGGGCCGGGAGCTCTGGGGCCAACGTCCTGACTTTC CASSMGAGSSGANVLTF
TRBD1 16 TRBJ2-1 TRBV7-9 NA TGTGCCAGCAGCTTGGACAGGGGAAGCTCCTACAATGAGCAGTTCTTC CASSLDRGSSYNEQFF
NA 14 TRBJ2-5 TRBV11-2 once TGTGCCAGCAGCTTAGATTGGCTAGGAGAGACCCAGTACTTC CASSLDWLGETQYF
NA 17 TRBJ2-3 TRBV7-2 NA TGTGCCAGCAGCTTAGCGGGCCCCGGGACGAGCACAGATACGCAGTATTTT CASSLAGPGTSTDTQYF
NA 16 TRBJ1-3 TRBV6-1 NA TGTGCCAGCAGTGATTGGTTGCCGATCTCTGGAAACACCATATATTTT CASSDWLPISGNTIYF
NA 15 TRBJ2-2 TRBV7-8 NA TGTGCCAGCAGCTTTGGGAGCTTAAACACCGGGGAGCTGTTTTTT CASSFGSLNTGELFF
NA 15 TRBJ1-1 TRBV9 NA TGTGCCAGCAGCGTAGATGGGGACTGGGGCATAAAAGCTTTCTTT CASSVDGDWGIKAFF
NA 14 TRBJ1-6 TRBV6-5 NA TGTGCCAGCAGCCCCCGGGGTTGGAATTCACCCCTCCACTTT CASSPRGWNSPLHF
NA 12 TRBJ2-7 TRBV27 NA TGTGCCAGCAGTTTTAGTAGGGGCGAGCAGTACTTC CASSFSRGEQYF
NA 18 TRBJ2-1 TRBV21-1 NA TGTGCCAGCAGCAAAAGTGGCAGGGGGTATAGCTCCTACAATGAGCAGTTCTTC CASSKSGRGYSSYNEQFF
NA 17 TRBJ2-6 TRBV14 NA TGTGCCAGCAGCCAAAGGTCACTAATCTCCGGGGCCAACGTCCTGACTTTC CASSQRSLISGANVLTF
NA 16 TRBJ2-3 TRBV7-2 NA TGTGCCAGCAGCTTACAGGACAATCTTAGCACAGATACGCAGTATTTT CASSLQDNLSTDTQYF
TRBD2 14 TRBJ2-7 TRBV27 NA TGTGCCAGCAGTCCCGACCGGACTAGACGCGAGCAGTACTTC CASSPDRTRREQYF
NA 16 TRBJ1-6 TRBV4-1 few TGCGCCAGCAGCCGGCAACTTCGGCAGGCTAATTCACCCCTCCACTTT CASSRQLRQANSPLHF
NA 14 TRBJ2-1 TRBV10-2 NA TGCGCCAGCAGTGACGCTAGCTCCTACAATGAGCAGTTCTTC CASSDASSYNEQFF
NA 12 TRBJ1-2 TRBV7-9 NA TGTGCCAGCAGCTTTTTAGGCAATGGCTACACCTTC CASSFLGNGYTF
TRBD1 15 TRBJ1-3 TRBV6-5 few TGTGCCAGCAGTCAACAGGGGATCGGTGGAAACACCATATATTTT CASSQQGIGGNTIYF
NA 14 TRBJ1-5 TRBV2 NA TGTGCCAGCAGTAACCGGGACACCAATCAGCCCCAGCATTTT CASSNRDTNQPQHF
NA 14 TRBJ2-1 TRBV9 NA TGTGCCAGCAGCCCTGGAGAGTTTTACAATGAGCAGTTCTTC CASSPGEFYNEQFF
NA 15 TRBJ2-5 TRBV5-6 NA TGTGCCAGCGTAACGGGACGAGTCGTTGGGGAGACCCAGTACTTC CASVTGRVVGETQYF
NA 17 TRBJ1-6 TRBV5-1 NA TGCGCCAGCAGCTTGGCCGGTCCCGGGCTTTATAATTCACCCCTCCACTTT CASSLAGPGLYNSPLHF
NA 12 TRBJ1-5 TRBV7-2 NA TGTGCCAGCAGCCCTAGGGGGCAGCCCCAGCATTTT CASSPRGQPQHF
NA 14 TRBJ2-7 TRBV6-1 few TGTGCCAGCAGTGAACACCCTGGTCAGGACGAGCAGTACTTC CASSEHPGQDEQYF
NA 15 TRBJ2-1 TRBV21-1 NA TGTGCCAGCAGCAAGAAGGGGTTCTCCTACAATGAGCAGTTCTTC CASSKKGFSYNEQFF
TRBD2 15 TRBJ2-5 TRBV7-2 NA TGTGCCAGCAGCTTAGAGCGAGCGGGGGGGGAGACCCAGTACTTC CASSLERAGGETQYF
NA 13 TRBJ1-6 TRBV6-4 NA TGTGCCAGCAGTGTCACCGAGAATTCACCCCTCCACTTT CASSVTENSPLHF
NA 13 TRBJ1-2 TRBV30 NA TGTGCCTGGAGTGTTGGAAACAGTTATGGCCACACCTTC CAWSVGNSYGHTF
NA 14 TRBJ2-5 TRBV5-4 NA TGTGCCAGCAGCTTACCTAGCATAGGGGAGACCCAGTACTTC CASSLPSIGETQYF
TRBD2 14 TRBJ2-3 TRBV19 NA TGTGCCAGTAGTTCGGGACTAGTCACAGATACGCAGTATTTT CASSSGLVTDTQYF
NA 15 TRBJ1-2 TRBV19 NA TGTGCCAGTAGTTCAGGGGCCCTAAGAGTCTATGGCTACACCTTC CASSSGALRVYGYTF
NA 15 TRBJ2-5 TRBV4-2 NA TGTGCCAGCAGCCGAAGTATAGGGCCACAAGAGACCCAGTACTTC CASSRSIGPQETQYF
NA 15 TRBJ2-7 TRBV5-1 NA TGCGCCAGCAGCTTGGCAAGGACTGGTTCCTACGAGCAGTACTTC CASSLARTGSYEQYF
NA 12 TRBJ1-1 TRBV14 NA TGTGCCAGCAGCCCCACCGACCAGGGACCTTTCTTT CASSPTDQGPFF
NA 11 TRBJ2-3 TRBV5-8 NA TGTGCCAGCAGCTACGGGGATACGCAGTATTTT CASSYGDTQYF
TRBD1 13 TRBJ2-7 TRBV4-1 few TGCGCCAGCAGCCTCAGGACAGGCGACGAGCAGTACTTC CASSLRTGDEQYF
NA 16 TRBJ1-4 TRBV2 NA TGTGCCAGCAGCCTCAGGGAGGCTACGTGGGATGAAAAACTGTTTTTT CASSLREATWDEKLFF
TRBD1 15 TRBJ2-7 TRBV15 NA TGTGCCACCAGCCCGGACAGGGGGGATGTCTACGAGCAGTACTTC CATSPDRGDVYEQYF
NA 11 TRBJ1-2 TRBV29-1 once TGCAGCGTTGAGCAGACGCGGGGCTACACCTTC CSVEQTRGYTF
NA 11 TRBJ2-7 TRBV5-1 NA TGCGCCAGCAGCACCGCATACGAGCAGTACTTC CASSTAYEQYF
TRBD1 16 TRBJ2-5 TRBV19 NA TGTGCCAGTAGTATTGGGACAGGGCCGGTAAGAGAGACCCAGTACTTC CASSIGTGPVRETQYF
NA 13 TRBJ1-5 TRBV25-1 NA TGTGCCAGCAGTGAGGGGGCGAAGCAGCCCCAGCATTTT CASSEGAKQPQHF
NA 14 TRBJ2-3 TRBV7-8 NA TGTGCCAGCAGCTCTTGGGGGTTGACAGATACGCAGTATTTT CASSSWGLTDTQYF
NA 14 TRBJ2-1 TRBV5-1 NA TGCGCCAGCAGCTTGGAAACGGGGGCGCATGAGCAGTTCTTC CASSLETGAHEQFF
NA 13 TRBJ1-1 TRBV2 NA TGTGCCAGCGCCCTAGATGGGAACACTGAAGCTTTCTTT CASALDGNTEAFF
NA 12 TRBJ2-3 TRBV27 NA TGTGCCAGCAGTTCCCCCGGGGATACGCAGTATTTT CASSSPGDTQYF